These 30 T cell receptor beta chains share one sample of origin, sequenced in a study of Graves' ophthalmopathy and Graves' hyperthyroidism. RNA served as the template for amplifying TCR beta CDR3 regions. After a first-round RT-PCR with HTBI primers, a second-round multiplex PCR was run. TCRdb fed the multiplex PCR reads into MiXCR, producing one record per CDR3 protein. The table lists about 1.1 million distinct CDR3 sequences, about 35% of them singletons. The sequencing sample was made of peripheral blood or thyroid tissue (not recorded which). These receptors all stem from an adult man with Graves' hyperthyroidism.

The chain links TRBV7-2 to TRBJ2-5; D is undetermined. TRBJ2-7 matches the DNA end more closely, so the J call is doubtful. Per germline, CDR1 SGHTA and CDR2 FQGNSA. This CDR3 comprises 15 residues. DNA for the CDR3: TGTGCCAGCAGCCTTGTCAGTTGGACGGCGGACGAGCAGTACTTC. This codes for CASSLVSWTADEQYF.

This clonotype was counted between two and nine times. The rearrangement links TRBV7-2 to TRBJ2-6; D is possibly TRBD2 (6 bases). The CDR3 contains 16 residues. V was trimmed by 4 bases and J by 3 bases, leaving 13 bases between them. Germline V gene data show CDR1 as SGHTA and CDR2 as FQGNSA. This chain's CDR3 is CASSYRARGGANVLTF. CDR3 nucleotide sequence: TGTGCCAGCAGCTACCGGGCGCGGGGTGGGGCCAACGTCCTGACTTTC.

This clonotype has a count of ten or more. V and J are TRBV13 and TRBJ1-4; D remains unclear. Germline V gene data show CDR1 as PRHDT and CDR2 as FYEKMQ (reference sequence). The CDR3 is 15 residues long. V lost 5 bases to trimming and J lost 5 bases, with 15 bases between them. In DNA, the CDR3 is TGTGCCAGCAGCATCCTGTATGATGGAAATGAAAAACTGTTTTTT. Protein: CASSILYDGNEKLFF.

CDR3 sequence reads: CASSPGLAGSPLHF. The CDR3 nucleotides are TGTGCCAGCAGCCCGGGACTAGCGGGCTCACCCCTCCACTTT. V and J are TRBV9 and TRBJ1-6; possibly TRBD1 for D (5 bases). Germline CDR1 SGDLS, CDR2 YYNGEE. The length of the CDR3 is 14 residues. V lost 4 bases and J lost 10, with 15 bases in between.

The chain has TRBV30 and TRBJ1-4, with D uncertain. The CDR3 totals 12 residues. CDR1 GTSNPN and CDR2 SVGIG come from the germline V gene (reference sequence). Trimming took 2 bases from V and 5 from J, leaving 6 bases between them. In DNA form, the CDR3 reads TGTGCCTGGAGTCCGTTAAATGAAAAACTGTTTTTT. This encodes CAWSPLNEKLFF.

The V and J genes are TRBV7-2 and TRBJ2-7; D may be TRBD2 (5 bases). Per germline, CDR1 SGHTA and CDR2 FQGNSA. Trimming cost V 6 bases and J 11 bases, with 23 bases left between them. The CDR3 covers 14 residues. The CDR3 DNA reads TGTGCCAGCAGTTTTCCGGCACGAGCCACGGGGAAGTACTTC. This encodes CASSFPARATGKYF.

In its sample, this clonotype was seen many times. J is TRBJ2-7 and V is TRBV6-5, with D perhaps TRBD1 (6 bases). Looked up from germline, CDR1 is MNHEY and CDR2 is SVGAGI. The CDR3 consists of 12 residues. Trimming removed 7 bases from V and 3 bases from J, with 10 bases in between. The DNA of the CDR3 is TGTGCCAGCAAACAGACAGGCTACGAGCAGTACTTC. Translated: CASKQTGYEQYF.

The chain carries TRBV12-3 or TRBV12-4 and TRBJ1-1; 7 bases fit TRBD1. This CDR3 is built from 15 residues. The trim removed 6 bases at V and 3 bases at J, leaving 10 bases unmatched. Here the CDR3 reads CASSRQGGGYTEAFF. CDR3 DNA: TGTGCCAGCAGCAGACAGGGCGGGGGGTACACTGAAGCTTTCTTT.

This clonotype appeared a few times. The rearrangement joins TRBV4-3 to TRBJ1-1, with D uncertain. The germline V gene encodes CDR1 LGHNA and CDR2 YSLEER. This CDR3 is 14 amino acids long. V was cut by 1 base and J by 3 bases, with 9 bases left in between. The CDR3 region has the DNA TGCGCCAGCAGCCAAGGAGTGACTGACACTGAAGCTTTCTTT. Protein: CASSQGVTDTEAFF.

This chain connects TRBV10-3 to TRBJ2-5, with D uncertain. The V end was cut by 5 bases, the J end by 10 bases, with 17 bases between. The CDR3 consists of 13 residues. In germline, CDR1 is ENHRY, CDR2 SYGVKD. Here the CDR3 reads CAISSGPLGDQYF. The CDR3 region has the DNA TGTGCCATCAGTTCCGGGCCCCTAGGAGACCAGTACTTC.

There are many counts of this clonotype. The V and J genes are TRBV7-8 and TRBJ2-5; 7 nucleotides agree with TRBD1. CDR3 size: 16 residues. Looked up from germline, CDR1 is SGHVS and CDR2 is FQNEAQ. The ends lost 5 bases at V and 2 bases at J; junction bases unmatched: 11. CDR3 in amino acids: CASSQIIGTAQETQYF. CDR3 DNA sequence: TGTGCCAGCAGCCAGATAATAGGGACAGCTCAAGAGACCCAGTACTTC.

This clonotype was recorded many times. An end of the junction differs from the germline gene, which may be a read error. The rearrangement uses TRBV20-1 and TRBJ1-6; D is perhaps TRBD1 (5 bases). The CDR3 runs 17 residues. Germline lookup yields CDR1 DFQATT and CDR2 SNEGSKA (reference sequence). CDR3 in amino acids: CSANRGLGRSYNSPLHF. In nucleotides, the CDR3 is TGCAGCGCTAATCGTGGGTTGGGACGCTCCTATAATTCACCCCTCCACTTT.

The chain couples TRBV14 to TRBJ1-4; 7 positions agree with TRBD1. CDR1 is SGHDN, CDR2 FVKESK, per germline. The ends lost 0 bases at V and 7 bases at J; junction bases unmatched: 14. CDR3 length: 18 residues. The CDR3: CASSQDARGDRAFEKLFF. As DNA, the CDR3 is TGTGCCAGCAGCCAAGACGCGAGGGGAGACAGGGCGTTTGAAAAACTGTTTTTT.

This clonotype was seen a few times. A much larger clone is a single base away; this may be a read error. The rearrangement links TRBV12-3 or TRBV12-4 to TRBJ1-2, with a tentative D call TRBD1 (5 bases). This CDR3 is built from 14 residues. Trimming stripped 5 bases from V and 4 bases from J, with 14 bases between. CDR3 sequence (DNA): TGTGCCAGCAGTATGGACAAGTCCTCCTATGGCTACACCTTC. The encoded protein is CASSMDKSSYGYTF.

As concerns this clonotype: A much larger clone differs by one base, so this may be a read error. The CDR3 carries no conserved terminal phenylalanine or tryptophan, so it likely arises from a read error. The chain is built from TRBV4-3 and TRBJ2-7; unclear D gene. V was trimmed by 1 base and J by 7 bases, leaving 5 bases between them. There are 11 residues in the CDR3. Looked up from germline, CDR1 is LGHNA and CDR2 is YSLEER. As DNA, the CDR3 is TGCGCCAGCAGCCAAGGGTTTGAGCAGTACCTC. Encoded protein: CASSQGFEQYL.

This clonotype was seen ten or more times. This chain links TRBV28 with TRBJ2-7; 11 nucleotides agree with TRBD2. Germline V gene lookup returns CDR1 MDHEN and CDR2 SYDVKM. This CDR3 is 16 amino acids long. The trim removed 4 bases at V and 3 bases at J, leaving 8 bases unmatched. CDR3 amino acids: CASSSRIAGGVYEQYF. As DNA, the CDR3 is TGTGCCAGCAGTTCCCGAATAGCGGGAGGGGTCTACGAGCAGTACTTC. Full variable domain (outside the CDR3, taken from reference TRBV28 and TRBJ2-7): DVKVTQSSRYLVKRTGEKVFLECVQDMDHENMFWYRQDPGLGLRLIYFSYDVKMKEKGDIPEGYSVSREKKERFSLILESASTNQTSMYLCASSSRIAGGVYEQYFGPGTRLTVT.

The rearrangement links TRBV6-5 to TRBJ2-5; 7 nucleotides line up with TRBD1. The ends lost 11 bases at V and 1 base at J; junction bases unmatched: 4. The CDR3 loop spans 12 amino acids. Germline lookup yields CDR1 MNHEY and CDR2 SVGAGI. For the CDR3, the DNA is TGTGCCGCCGGACAGGTCCAAGAGACCCAGTACTTC. It codes for CAAGQVQETQYF.

This clonotype has ten or more counts. The rearrangement links TRBV12-3 or TRBV12-4 to TRBJ1-2, with 9 bases identical to TRBD1. The V gene end was trimmed by 1 base and the J gene end by 6 bases; junction bases not matched to a gene: 3. This CDR3 is built from 14 residues. CDR3: CASSLGRTGDGYTF. The DNA for the CDR3 is TGTGCCAGCAGTTTAGGGCGGACAGGGGATGGCTACACCTTC.

This clonotype has just a few counts. This chain uses TRBV30 with TRBJ2-7; D is unclear. The CDR3 totals 13 residues. V dropped 1 base and J dropped 4 bases, with 11 bases sitting between them. From germline, CDR1 is GTSNPN and CDR2 SVGIG (reference sequence). Written as DNA, the CDR3 is TGTGCCTGGAGTGCTGTCGACTCATACGAGCAGTACTTC. The encoded protein is CAWSAVDSYEQYF.

The V and J genes are TRBV7-3 and TRBJ2-5, with 8 bases lining up with TRBD1. The DNA matches TRBJ2-1 better at its end, which makes the J call doubtful. Germline V CDR1 and CDR2: SGHTA, FQGTGA. The CDR3 extends over 13 amino acids. The CDR3 loop is CASSYGTGEEQFF. CDR3 coding DNA: TGTGCCAGCAGCTACGGGACAGGTGAAGAGCAGTTCTTC.

This chain connects TRBV25-1 to TRBJ1-2, with D hard to call. CDR3 length: 14 residues. CDR1 and CDR2 (germline): MGHDK, SYGVNS. The ends were cut back, 4 bases at V and 0 bases at J, with 9 bases in the middle. The CDR3 DNA reads TGTGCCAGCAGTGGGCCCAGGACTAACTATGGCTACACCTTC. Protein: CASSGPRTNYGYTF.

This clonotype was recorded many times. The chain has TRBV10-3 and TRBJ2-5; TRBD2 matches at 11 bases. Losses at the gene ends were 2 bases for V and 5 bases for J; bases not matched to a gene: 4. The CDR3 contains 15 residues. The germline gives CDR1 ENHRY, CDR2 SYGVKD. CDR3 in amino acids: CAISESPSGRETQYF. The CDR3 DNA follows: TGTGCCATCAGTGAGAGTCCTAGCGGGAGGGAGACCCAGTACTTC.

This clonotype occurred many times. V is TRBV6-1 and J is TRBJ2-7, with TRBD2 matching 7 bases. After removal of 8 bases from V and 7 bases from J, the junction contained 14 bases not matched to a gene. CDR3 size: 14 residues. Germline V gene sequence: CDR1 MNHNS, CDR2 SASEGT. The CDR3 DNA follows: TGTGCCAGCTCTTTGGGGCTAGCGGAGTGGGAGCAGTACTTC. It specifies CASSLGLAEWEQYF.

The chain combines TRBV10-3 with TRBJ2-7; 8 bases agree with TRBD2. V dropped 6 bases and J dropped 4; count of bases not matched to a gene: 8. Per germline, CDR1 ENHRY and CDR2 SYGVKD. CDR3 size: 14 residues. Here the CDR3 DNA reads TGTGCCATCAGCGTAGGGGGACTAGAGTACGAGCAGTACTTC. This translates into CAISVGGLEYEQYF.

This clonotype was detected only a few times. The chain employs TRBV6-5 and TRBJ2-7, with 10 bases matching TRBD2. Germline lookup yields CDR1 MNHEY and CDR2 SVGAGI. The J segment lost 5 bases and the V segment lost 0 bases, leaving 10 bases of the junction unmatched. This CDR3 contains 17 residues. CDR3 sequence (DNA): TGTGCCAGCAGTTACTCGATAACGGCTAGCGGGAGAGACGAGCAGTACTTC. It yields the protein CASSYSITASGRDEQYF.

The chain recombines TRBV29-1 with TRBJ1-3; TRBD1 might be the D (6 bases). Germline V gives CDR1 SQVTM, CDR2 ANQGSEA. Between the trimmed V and J ends, which lost 8 bases and 2 bases, there was a span of 13 bases. CDR3 length: 13 residues. CDR3 in DNA: TGCAGCATCAGGGGTTTTCCTGGAAACACCATATATTTT. It codes for CSIRGFPGNTIYF.

This clonotype has ten or more counts. The chain recombines TRBV10-2 with TRBJ1-2; D is possibly TRBD1 (6 bases). Per the germline V gene, CDR1 is WSHSY and CDR2 is SAAADI. V lost 2 bases and J 4 bases, leaving 11 bases between the germline ends. CDR3 size: 14 residues. CDR3 sequence (DNA): TGCGCCAGCAGTGAGCCGGACAGCCTCTATGGCTACACCTTC. This codes for CASSEPDSLYGYTF.

This chain joins TRBV27 and TRBJ2-7, with D unresolved. The CDR3 loop spans 12 amino acids. V lost 4 bases to trimming and J lost 7 bases, with 11 bases between them. Germline V gene sequence: CDR1 MNHEY, CDR2 SMNVEV (reference sequence). CDR3 protein: CASSSIRQEQYF. CDR3 bases: TGTGCCAGCAGTTCTATACGTCAAGAGCAGTACTTC.

CDR3 in amino acids: CASSPLIGGEQPQHF. The CDR3 nucleotides read TGTGCCAGCAGCCCGCTTATAGGAGGGGAGCAGCCCCAGCATTTT. V usage is TRBV10-3 and J usage is TRBJ1-5; possibly TRBD1 for D (5 bases). V lost 10 bases to trimming and J lost 7 bases, with 23 bases between them. This CDR3 comprises 15 residues. The germline V gene encodes CDR1 ENHRY and CDR2 SYGVKD.

This clonotype was counted ten times or more. The V and J genes are TRBV25-1 and TRBJ2-5; tentative D call: TRBD1 (5 bases). V shed 1 base and J shed 4 bases, with 10 bases lying between them. The V gene's germline CDR1 is MGHDK and CDR2 SYGVNS. This CDR3 contains 14 residues. DNA for the CDR3: TGTGCCAGCAGTGAATGGGGCGTGGGAGAGACCCAGTACTTC. Its protein is CASSEWGVGETQYF.